This TCR beta chain derives from a study of cytomegalovirus exposure and HLA in healthy donors. Study-wide findings and caveats: Specificity of a few CMV-associated chains for CMV antigens was verified in vitro.

Sequencing used immunoSEQ multiplex PCR; TCRdb keeps in-frame clones, though not all of them. The sample contains roughly 60,000 clones, 90% to 96% of which appear only once. Worth noting for this clone: No antigen is known for it.

V shed 5 bases, J shed 9 bases, and the junction held 8 bases outside the gene matches. This CDR3 has 15 residues. Germline V CDR1 and CDR2: SEHNR, FQNEAQ (reference sequence). V gene TRBV7-9 combines with J gene TRBJ2-1; 12 bases are a match to TRBD2. This TCR derives from a man between 18 and 35 years old in good health and CMV-seronegative. The sequenced sample consisted of PBMCs. The CDR3 sequence: CASSHRLAGEVEQFF. The CDR3 DNA sequence: TGTGCCAGCAGCCACCGACTAGCGGGAGAGGTTGAGCAGTTCTTC.